The sample holds one count of the clone carrying this TCR beta chain. The antigen remains unidentified. RNA extraction was followed by reverse transcription into cDNA, which acted as the sequencing template. Here immunoSEQ multiplex PCR was the method, and the copy in TCRdb shows in-frame clones only, minus some. The sample shows roughly 16,000 clones, 50% to 75% of them seen only once. It was from alopecia areata patients that lesional scalp punch biopsies and peripheral blood were collected. CDR1 SGHNT and CDR2 YENEEA come from the germline V gene. V was shortened by 4 bases and J by 1 base, with 10 bases between the two germline ends. This CDR3 region has 14 residues. This sample is drawn from a study of CD8+ T cells in alopecia areata. General study findings and limits: Scalp sample sequencing also detects resident alphabeta T cells of normal skin.

The sequenced material came from skin. This receptor was taken from a human donor with alopecia areata. The chain uses TRBV11-3 and TRBJ1-1; tentative D call: TRBD1 (5 bases). CDR3 nucleotide sequence: TGTGCCAGCAGCTGGCCGGGGGGGAACACTGAAGCTTTCTTT. Translated: CASSWPGGNTEAFF.